These 28 T cell receptor beta chains were sequenced from one sample in a study of cytomegalovirus exposure and HLA in healthy donors. PCR used 60 Vbeta primers and 13 Jbeta primers. Sequenced by immunoSEQ multiplex PCR; TCRdb stores in-frame clones only, minus some. Among about 170,000 clones, roughly 80% were seen once, and the ten largest hold approximately 3.4%. Sequenced input: PBMCs. The receptors come from a female donor in good health and CMV-seronegative.

The chain uses TRBV6-1 and TRBJ2-1; 8 bases fit TRBD1. Trimming took 4 bases from V and 6 from J; bases not matched to a gene: 5. Germline assignment: CDR1 MNHNS and CDR2 SASEGT. The CDR3 has 14 residues. In DNA, the CDR3 is TGTGCCAGCAGTGTCGGACAGGGTGGCAATGAGCAGTTCTTC. As protein: CASSVGQGGNEQFF.

This clone was counted only a few times. The rearrangement joins TRBV7-9 to TRBJ1-4; D might be TRBD1 (6 bases). The CDR3 sequence is 15 residues long. Germline loops: CDR1 SEHNR, CDR2 FQNEAQ (reference sequence). V lost 5 bases, J lost 4 bases, and 14 bases lay in between. This chain's CDR3 is CASSPEGVNNEKLFF. The DNA for the CDR3 is TGTGCCAGCAGCCCCGAGGGGGTGAATAATGAAAAACTGTTTTTT.

The chain links TRBV28 to TRBJ2-7, with D possibly TRBD2 on 5 matching bases. The CDR3 consists of 15 residues. V was pared by 3 bases and J by 2 bases, with 14 bases between. Germline loops: CDR1 MDHEN, CDR2 SYDVKM. The CDR3 region is CASSFPSDGAYEQYF. DNA for the CDR3: TGTGCCAGCAGTTTCCCCTCGGACGGGGCCTACGAGCAGTACTTC.

This rearrangement joins TRBV2 to TRBJ2-7; D is ambiguous. The V gene's germline CDR1 is SNHLY and CDR2 FYNNEI. V lost 1 base and J lost 0, with 7 bases in between. The CDR3 is made up of 14 amino acids. CDR3 sequence (DNA): TGTGCCAGCAGTGAAGTCAGGCTCTCCTACGAGCAGTACTTC. The encoded protein is CASSEVRLSYEQYF.

This sequence joins TRBV5-4 and TRBJ1-1; possible D gene TRBD1, 5 bases. Germline V CDR1 and CDR2: SGHNT, YYREEE (reference sequence). Trimming shortened V by 0 bases and J by 6 bases, and 9 bases separated the two germline ends. The CDR3 runs to 13 residues. CDR3: CASSLDRGSEAFF. DNA of the CDR3: TGTGCCAGCAGCTTGGATAGGGGCTCTGAAGCTTTCTTT.

Turning to this clone: The sample holds other DNA sequences that translate to the same CDR3. The CDR3, as DNA: TGTGCCAGCAGTTTATCAGGCGGGCATGAGCAGTTCTTC. It encodes CASSLSGGHEQFF. V and J are TRBV27 and TRBJ2-1, with D possibly being TRBD2 (5 bases). This CDR3 has 13 amino acids. Per germline, CDR1 MNHEY and CDR2 SMNVEV (reference sequence). The V and J ends lost 0 bases and 8 bases respectively, with 8 bases between them.

This clone was seen more than once but under ten times. In DNA form, the CDR3 reads TGCAGTGGAACGACAGGGATCGGCTACACCTTC. It translates to CSGTTGIGYTF. This chain links TRBV20-1 with TRBJ1-2; 7 bases map to TRBD1. With 7 bases clipped from V and 8 bases from J, the junction kept 7 bases outside the gene matches. Germline V lookup: CDR1 DFQATT, CDR2 SNEGSKA (reference sequence). This CDR3 has 11 amino acids.

The V gene is TRBV4-1, the J gene TRBJ2-7, with D hard to call. V was pared by 1 base and J by 0 bases, with 10 bases between. The CDR3 is made up of 15 amino acids. CDR1 and CDR2 (germline): MGHRA, YSYEKL. The CDR3 loop is CASSQVDSSSYEQYF. The CDR3 nucleotides read TGCGCCAGCAGCCAAGTAGACTCCAGCTCCTACGAGCAGTACTTC.

This chain uses TRBV7-9 with TRBJ1-2; 7 bases match TRBD1. With 5 bases clipped from V and 4 bases from J, the junction kept 10 bases outside the gene matches. The germline V gene has CDR1 SEHNR and CDR2 FQNEAQ (reference sequence). The CDR3 sequence is 15 residues long. The CDR3 loop is CASSPRSGQIYGYTF. The CDR3 nucleotides read TGTGCCAGCAGCCCCCGGTCGGGACAGATCTATGGCTACACCTTC.

Only one count was recorded for this clone. The V and J genes are TRBV5-4 and TRBJ1-2; TRBD1 might be the D (5 bases). The V and J ends lost 9 bases and 6 bases respectively, with 21 bases between them. Germline V gene sequence: CDR1 SGHNT, CDR2 YYREEE (reference sequence). The CDR3 loop spans 14 amino acids. CDR3 residues: CATCHPDSLNGYTF. DNA for the CDR3: TGTGCCACTTGCCACCCCGACAGTCTTAATGGCTACACCTTC.

This clone was observed a handful of times. CDR3 nucleotides: TGTGCCTGGCAGGGGTTGTACGAGCAGTACTTC. It codes for CAWQGLYEQYF. The chain carries TRBV30 and TRBJ2-7; D might be TRBD1 (6 bases). CDR1 is GTSNPN and CDR2 is SVGIG in the germline V gene (reference sequence). V was shortened by 5 bases and J by 4 bases, with 9 bases between the two germline ends. The CDR3 extends over 11 amino acids.

The chain joins TRBV5-6 to TRBJ1-1; 8 positions agree with TRBD1. The CDR3 is made up of 13 amino acids. Germline CDR1 reads SGHDT; CDR2 reads YYEEEE. Trimming took 5 bases from V and 3 from J; bases not matched to a gene: 3. DNA of the CDR3: TGTGCCAGCAGGCCGACAGGGGACACTGAAGCTTTCTTT. This sequence encodes CASRPTGDTEAFF.

This chain uses TRBV5-5 with TRBJ2-3; the D gene is possibly TRBD1 (6 bases). Trimming shortened V by 2 bases and J by 0 bases, and 10 bases separated the two germline ends. This CDR3 spans 15 amino acids. Germline loops: CDR1 SGHKS, CDR2 YYEKEE (reference sequence). CDR3 sequence (DNA): TGTGCCAGCAGCTTCAGGGGCCAAAGCACAGATACGCAGTATTTT. Translated: CASSFRGQSTDTQYF. Using reference TRBV5-5 and TRBJ2-3 for the parts outside the CDR3, the full variable domain is DAGVTQSPTHLIKTRGQQVTLRCSPISGHKSVSWYQQVLGQGPQFIFQYYEKEERGRGNFPDRFSARQFPNYSSELNVNALLLGDSALYLCASSFRGQSTDTQYFGPGTRLTVL.

V gene TRBV27 combines with J gene TRBJ1-1; 8 bases map to TRBD1. The J segment lost 7 bases and the V segment lost 3 bases, leaving 4 bases of the junction unmatched. The length of the CDR3 is 13 residues. CDR1 and CDR2 (germline): MNHEY, SMNVEV (reference sequence). Here the CDR3 reads CASSFLDRGEAFF. As DNA, the CDR3 is TGTGCCAGCAGTTTTCTCGACAGGGGTGAAGCTTTCTTT.

The chain joins TRBV19 to TRBJ2-7, with a weak D call TRBD1 (5 bases). Germline V CDR1 and CDR2: LNHDA, SQIVND (reference sequence). CDR3 length equals 15 residues. V lost 3 bases and J lost 3, with 15 bases in between. The CDR3 DNA follows: TGTGCCAGTAGTATTCTCCCAGGGCAAGACTACGAGCAGTACTTC. It is translated as CASSILPGQDYEQYF.

About this clone: The same CDR3 can be traced to other DNA sequences in this sample. The chain recombines TRBV29-1 with TRBJ1-2; D possibly corresponds to TRBD1 (6 bases). The CDR3 spans 11 residues. Looked up from germline, CDR1 is SQVTM and CDR2 is ANQGSEA. V lost 6 bases and J 4 bases, leaving 9 bases between the germline ends. The CDR3 DNA reads as TGCAGCGTGGACAGAAGCTATGGCTACACCTTC. Encoded protein: CSVDRSYGYTF.

CDR3 loop: CASSWGRQGGRGNTEAFF. In nucleotides, the CDR3 is TGCGCCAGCAGCTGGGGCCGACAGGGTGGAAGGGGCAACACTGAAGCTTTCTTT. The J gene is TRBJ1-1, the V gene TRBV5-1; 7 nucleotides match TRBD1. The V and J ends lost 3 bases and 2 bases, in that order; junction bases with no gene match: 16. Germline CDR1 and CDR2: SGHRS and YFSETQ. This CDR3 comprises 18 residues. The variable domain in full, with the rest retrieved from reference TRBV5-1 and TRBJ1-1, is KAGVTQTPRYLIKTRGQQVTLSCSPISGHRSVSWYQQTPGQGLQFLFEYFSETQRNKGNFPGRFSGRQFSNSRSEMNVSTLELGDSALYLCASSWGRQGGRGNTEAFFGQGTRLTVV.

This clone was observed once. The junction differs from germline at one of its ends, possibly a read error. The chain couples TRBV6-6 to TRBJ1-4, with 10 nucleotides matching TRBD1. This CDR3 has 15 amino acids. Germline CDR1 and CDR2: MNHNY and SVGAGI (reference sequence). The CDR3 region is CASSHSTGGGEKLFF. The CDR3 nucleotides read TGTGCCAGCAGTCACTCGACAGGGGGCGGTGAAAAACTGTTTTTT.

The rearrangement joins TRBV29-1 to TRBJ2-7, with D possibly being TRBD1 (6 bases). The V and J ends lost 5 bases and 3 bases respectively, with 14 bases between them. The germline V gene encodes CDR1 SQVTM and CDR2 ANQGSEA. This CDR3 is built from 13 residues. CDR3 residues: CSVSPTGIYEQYF. In DNA, the CDR3 is TGCAGCGTTAGCCCCACAGGGATCTACGAGCAGTACTTC.

The V and J genes are TRBV18 and TRBJ2-1; 11 bases match TRBD2. Germline CDR1 reads KGHSH; CDR2 reads LQKENI. CDR3 length: 19 residues. With 3 bases clipped from V and 1 base from J, the junction kept 11 bases outside the gene matches. The CDR3 nucleotides are TGTGCCAGCTCACCGTCATTCCCGACTAGCGGGGCTTCCTACAATGAGCAGTTCTTC. As protein: CASSPSFPTSGASYNEQFF. Based on the CDR3 plus reference TRBV18 and TRBJ2-1, the full variable domain is NAGVMQNPRHLVRRRGQEARLRCSPMKGHSHVYWYRQLPEEGLKFMVYLQKENIIDESGMPKERFSAEFPKEGPSILRIQQVVRGDSAAYFCASSPSFPTSGASYNEQFFGPGTRLTVL.

The chain has TRBV28 and TRBJ2-1, with 7 bases identical to TRBD2. Germline V gene lookup returns CDR1 MDHEN and CDR2 SYDVKM. This CDR3 comprises 12 residues. The V segment lost 2 bases and the J segment 13 bases; nucleotides outside the gene matches: 5. The CDR3 DNA sequence: TGTGCCAGCAGTTTAATGGGGAGGGCCCAGTTCTTC. It specifies CASSLMGRAQFF.

V and J are TRBV5-4 and TRBJ2-5; 12 nucleotides align to TRBD2. Losses at the gene ends were 7 bases for V and 5 bases for J; bases not matched to a gene: 6. CDR1 and CDR2 from the germline V gene are SGHNT and YYREEE (reference sequence). The CDR3 is made up of 14 amino acids. The CDR3 protein is CASSLAGGLETQYF. CDR3 DNA sequence: TGTGCCAGCTCGCTAGCGGGGGGGCTGGAGACCCAGTACTTC.

The chain combines TRBV5-6 with TRBJ2-3, with TRBD1 matching over 7 bases. Trimming cost V 3 bases and J 4 bases; bases outside gene matches: 8. The germline gives CDR1 SGHDT, CDR2 YYEEEE. The CDR3 is 15 amino acids. CDR3 bases: TGTGCCAGCAGCTATCGGACAGGTGTCTCAGATACGCAGTATTTT. Translating it yields CASSYRTGVSDTQYF. Combining the CDR3 with reference TRBV5-6 and TRBJ2-3 gives the whole variable domain DAGVTQSPTHLIKTRGQQVTLRCSPKSGHDTVSWYQQALGQGPQFIFQYYEEEERQRGNFPDRFSGHQFPNYSSELNVNALLLGDSALYLCASSYRTGVSDTQYFGPGTRLTVL.

This clone occurred once. The chain combines TRBV7-2 with TRBJ2-3, with D hard to call. The CDR3 totals 13 residues. The ends were cut back, 5 bases at V and 6 bases at J, with 12 bases in the middle. The germline gives CDR1 SGHTA, CDR2 FQGNSA. CDR3: CASSPWMEDTQYF. Here the CDR3 DNA reads TGTGCCAGCAGCCCTTGGATGGAGGATACGCAGTATTTT.

V gene TRBV7-9 combines with J gene TRBJ1-4, with D unresolved. The V gene lost 7 bases and the J gene lost 4 bases, with 13 bases spanning the gap. This CDR3 spans 14 amino acids. Germline V gene data show CDR1 as SEHNR and CDR2 as FQNEAQ (reference sequence). The CDR3 spells CASNPGGYNEKLFF. In DNA, the CDR3 is TGTGCCAGCAACCCCGGCGGGTATAATGAAAAACTGTTTTTT.

The sample holds a few counts of this clone. The V and J genes are TRBV19 and TRBJ1-2; D not certain. CDR1 is LNHDA, CDR2 SQIVND, per germline (reference sequence). Trimming took off 7 bases at V and 3 bases at J, with 9 bases between the two ends. The length of the CDR3 is 12 residues. The CDR3 protein is CASTNKYYGYTF. The CDR3 nucleotides read TGTGCCAGTACCAACAAATACTATGGCTACACCTTC.

This clone has more than one count but fewer than ten. V and J are TRBV7-2 and TRBJ2-7; the D gene is possibly TRBD1 (7 bases). Trimming removed 1 base at V and 6 bases at J, with 13 bases between. The CDR3 consists of 14 residues. Germline assignment: CDR1 SGHTA and CDR2 FQGNSA. The DNA for the CDR3 is TGTGCCAGCAGCTTAGGACACCAGGGGGGCGAGCAGTACTTC. Amino acid sequence: CASSLGHQGGEQYF.

A remark on this clone: The conserved closing phenylalanine or tryptophan is absent in this CDR3, likely reflecting a read error. The chain is built from TRBV5-1 and TRBJ1-2, with a possible D match to TRBD1 (6 bases). There are 15 residues in the CDR3. Trimming took 8 bases from V and 4 from J, leaving 21 bases between them. The germline V gene encodes CDR1 SGHRS and CDR2 YFSETQ. CDR3 sequence reads: CASGNLGQAFYGYTS. The CDR3 nucleotides read TGCGCCAGTGGAAACTTGGGACAAGCTTTCTATGGCTACACCTCC.